Sequencing of this T cell receptor beta chain was carried out in a study of blood T cell repertoires in COVID-19. As for the study in general: Acute and convalescent COVID-19 specimens originated in the United States, Italy and Spain. The analysed material was cDNA or gDNA that came from T cells, B-cell-depleted T cells, or PBMCs.

In the original processing: Estimated nucleated cell counts came from reference gene primer amplification. Using immunoSEQ multiplex PCR, the repertoire was profiled, and TCRdb retains in-frame clones only, with some absent. Clone size and V and J calls were adopted from that table, with D and trimming inferred from the DNA. There are about 300,000 clones in the sample; nearly 90% occur only once, and approximately 2% lies in the top ten. Seattle's enrolled individuals joined amid active infection and were then monitored longitudinally. Material for sequencing was peripheral blood. This receptor was taken from a woman in her thirties with COVID-19, enrolled during active disease.

The CDR3 nucleotides are TGCAGCGTTGAATCCAGGGACAATCTGGCGCGTGGGGCCAACGTCCTGACTTTC. Its protein product is CSVESRDNLARGANVLTF. The genes are TRBV29-1 and TRBJ2-6, with D maybe TRBD1 (6 bases). CDR3 length: 18 residues. V was shortened by 2 bases and J by 3 bases, with 20 bases between the two germline ends. Germline V gives CDR1 SQVTM, CDR2 ANQGSEA.